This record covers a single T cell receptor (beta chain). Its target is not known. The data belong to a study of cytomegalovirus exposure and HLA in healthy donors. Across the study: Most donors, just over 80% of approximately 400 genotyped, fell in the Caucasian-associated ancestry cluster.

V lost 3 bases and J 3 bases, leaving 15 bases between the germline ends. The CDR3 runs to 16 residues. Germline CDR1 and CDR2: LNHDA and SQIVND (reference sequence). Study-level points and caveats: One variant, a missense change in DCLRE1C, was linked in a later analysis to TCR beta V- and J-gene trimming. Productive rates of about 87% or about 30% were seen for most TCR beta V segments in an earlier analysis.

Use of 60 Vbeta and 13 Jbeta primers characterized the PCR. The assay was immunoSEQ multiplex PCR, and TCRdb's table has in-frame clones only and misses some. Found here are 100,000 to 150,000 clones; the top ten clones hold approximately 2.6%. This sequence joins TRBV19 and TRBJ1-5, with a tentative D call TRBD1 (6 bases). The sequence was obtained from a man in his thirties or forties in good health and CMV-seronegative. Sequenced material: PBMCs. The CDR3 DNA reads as TGTGCCAGTAGTATGGAGGCAGGGGATCCCAATCAGCCCCAGCATTTT. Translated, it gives CASSMEAGDPNQPQHF.